The 17 T cell receptor beta chains presented below share a single source sample, sequenced in a study of T cell responses to AZD1222 COVID-19 vaccine. Clones were read by immunoSEQ multiplex PCR, and TCRdb kept only the in-frame ones, dropping some. The sample lists 60,000 to 75,000 clones, about 89% seen once, with roughly 28% in the top ten. Source: peripheral blood, taken 28 days after the second AZD1222 dose. These receptor sequences come from an adult who received the AZD1222 COVID-19 vaccine.

This chain uses TRBV5-1 with TRBJ2-3; 10 bases fit TRBD1. The CDR3 length is 16 residues. The V gene's germline CDR1 is SGHRS and CDR2 YFSETQ. The V and J ends lost 4 bases and 4 bases, in that order; junction bases with no gene match: 9. The CDR3 region has the DNA TGCGCCAGCAGCCGGAGCCGGGACAGGGGTGCAGATACGCAGTATTTT. It encodes CASSRSRDRGADTQYF.

This clone is a singleton in its sample. The genes are TRBV6-5 and TRBJ1-5; 7 positions agree with TRBD1. Trimming cost V 2 bases and J 4 bases; bases outside gene matches: 5. There are 15 residues in the CDR3. CDR1 and CDR2 from the germline V gene are MNHEY and SVGAGI. The CDR3 reads CASSYGRGGNQPQHF. The DNA of the CDR3 is TGTGCCAGCAGTTACGGCAGGGGGGGGAATCAGCCCCAGCATTTT.

DNA of the CDR3: TGTGCCAGCAGCCAAGGGTTTAATGAAAAACTGTTTTTT. Translating it yields CASSQGFNEKLFF. The genes are TRBV3-1 (or the pseudogene TRBV3-2) and TRBJ1-4, with D hard to call. Trimming cost V 1 base and J 4 bases, with 4 bases left between them. In germline, CDR1 is LGHDT, CDR2 YNNKEL (reference sequence). The CDR3 covers 13 residues.

The chain recombines TRBV12-3 or TRBV12-4 with TRBJ2-2; D is possibly TRBD1 or TRBD2 (5 bases each). CDR3 length: 13 amino acids. V was shortened by 6 bases and J by 3 bases, with 8 bases between the two germline ends. As DNA, the CDR3 is TGTGCCAGCAGGTTGGGGGACACCGGGGAGCTGTTTTTT. This codes for CASRLGDTGELFF.

The chain has TRBV29-1 and TRBJ1-1; D remains ambiguous. CDR3 size: 14 residues. Trimming took 4 bases from V and 5 from J, leaving 17 bases between them. Germline CDR1 reads SQVTM; CDR2 reads ANQGSEA. The CDR3: CSVGTAPIWTEAFF. CDR3 bases: TGCAGCGTTGGCACAGCCCCAATTTGGACTGAAGCTTTCTTT.

This clone was observed a single time. The V call is TRBV7-2, the J call TRBJ2-7; D is tentatively TRBD1 or TRBD2 (5 bases each). The germline V gene encodes CDR1 SGHTA and CDR2 FQGNSA. The germline V and J ends were trimmed by 3 bases and 5 bases, with 17 bases remaining between them. The CDR3 length is 15 residues. The CDR3 DNA sequence: TGTGCCAGCAGCTTTGGGGACGGCCGGGCCGACGAGCAGTACTTC. It translates to CASSFGDGRADEQYF. The whole variable domain, filled in from reference TRBV7-2 and TRBJ2-7, reads GAGVSQSPSNKVTEKGKDVELRCDPISGHTALYWYRQSLGQGLEFLIYFQGNSAPDKSGLPSDRFSAERTGGSVSTLTIQRTQQEDSAVYLCASSFGDGRADEQYFGPGTRLTVT.

The chain carries TRBV11-2 and TRBJ1-1; D is unresolved. Germline assignment: CDR1 SGHAT and CDR2 FQNNGV. The ends were cut back, 5 bases at V and 2 bases at J, with 9 bases in the middle. The CDR3 runs to 13 residues. DNA for the CDR3: TGTGCCAGCAGCAACCGGGCCAACACTGAAGCTTTCTTT. Amino acid sequence: CASSNRANTEAFF.

There are a few counts of this clone. This chain connects TRBV29-1 to TRBJ2-2, with TRBD2 identical over 10 bases. In germline, CDR1 is SQVTM, CDR2 ANQGSEA. The ends lost 6 bases at V and 3 bases at J; junction bases unmatched: 4. The CDR3 spans 14 residues. This chain's CDR3 is CSVSSGGDTGELFF. The CDR3 DNA reads as TGCAGCGTCTCTAGCGGGGGAGACACCGGGGAGCTGTTTTTT.

The chain employs TRBV12-3 or TRBV12-4 and TRBJ1-1; D is undetermined. Trimming left V 3 bases short and J 4 bases short, with 6 bases between. CDR3 length: 12 residues. The CDR3 bases are TGTGCCAGCAGTTTCCCGTCCACTGAAGCTTTCTTT. Translating gives CASSFPSTEAFF.

The chain uses TRBV5-5 and TRBJ2-5, with D tentatively TRBD1 (6 bases). The V gene's germline CDR1 is SGHKS and CDR2 YYEKEE (reference sequence). The CDR3 extends over 15 amino acids. Deletions cut 4 bases from V and 2 bases from J, with 15 bases between. Written as DNA, the CDR3 is TGTGCCAGCAGCCTATTGAGGACAGCGCAAGAGACCCAGTACTTC. This gives the protein CASSLLRTAQETQYF. Full variable domain (remainder filled in from reference TRBV5-5 and TRBJ2-5): DAGVTQSPTHLIKTRGQQVTLRCSPISGHKSVSWYQQVLGQGPQFIFQYYEKEERGRGNFPDRFSARQFPNYSSELNVNALLLGDSALYLCASSLLRTAQETQYFGPGTRLLVL.

This rearrangement joins TRBV6-5 to TRBJ1-3, with 7 bases identical to TRBD1. Trimming cost V 6 bases and J 6 bases; bases outside gene matches: 5. The germline gives CDR1 MNHEY, CDR2 SVGAGI. The CDR3 has 13 amino acids. The CDR3: CASSGTALNTIYF. For the CDR3, the DNA is TGTGCCAGCAGCGGGACAGCCTTAAACACCATATATTTT.

The chain employs TRBV5-1 and TRBJ2-7, with 8 bases matching TRBD2. Germline V gives CDR1 SGHRS, CDR2 YFSETQ. V was clipped by 2 bases and J by 2 bases; unmatched bases: 6. This CDR3 is 15 amino acids long. CDR3: CASSFSSGKAYEQYF. The CDR3 coding sequence is TGCGCCAGCAGCTTTAGTAGCGGGAAAGCCTACGAGCAGTACTTC. The entire variable domain, with the rest obtained from reference TRBV5-1 and TRBJ2-7, is as follows: KAGVTQTPRYLIKTRGQQVTLSCSPISGHRSVSWYQQTPGQGLQFLFEYFSETQRNKGNFPGRFSGRQFSNSRSEMNVSTLELGDSALYLCASSFSSGKAYEQYFGPGTRLTVT.

V usage is TRBV9 and J usage is TRBJ1-1, with D maybe TRBD1 (6 bases). V lost 0 bases and J 5 bases, leaving 14 bases between the germline ends. The CDR3 is 15 residues long. Germline values: CDR1 SGDLS, CDR2 YYNGEE. The CDR3 loop is CASSVEGGRATEAFF. The CDR3 nucleotides read TGTGCCAGCAGCGTAGAAGGGGGGCGCGCTACTGAAGCTTTCTTT.

The chain is built from TRBV6-6 and TRBJ2-4; D gene unclear. The CDR3 spans 16 residues. V was shortened by 6 bases and J by 1 base, with 16 bases between the two germline ends. Germline CDR1 reads MNHNY; CDR2 reads SVGAGI (reference sequence). For the CDR3, the DNA is TGTGCCAGCAGAGGACCGGTAGGGATTGCCAAAAACATTCAGTACTTC. This encodes CASRGPVGIAKNIQYF.

This clone was counted between two and nine times. The chain combines TRBV27 with TRBJ2-7; TRBD2 aligns across 7 bases. V dropped 0 bases and J dropped 6; count of bases not matched to a gene: 11. This CDR3 contains 16 residues. Looked up from germline, CDR1 is MNHEY and CDR2 is SMNVEV (reference sequence). CDR3 sequence: CASSLSYAGASAEQYF. CDR3 bases: TGTGCCAGCAGTTTATCGTACGCGGGAGCCTCTGCCGAGCAGTACTTC.

For the CDR3, the DNA is TGCGCCAGCAGTTCGCGACAGGGGCACACCATATATTTT. Its translation is CASSSRQGHTIYF. This rearrangement joins TRBV4-1 to TRBJ1-3, with TRBD1 identical over 8 bases. The CDR3 has 13 amino acids. Trimming took 6 bases from V and 8 from J; bases not matched to a gene: 6. Germline loops: CDR1 MGHRA, CDR2 YSYEKL.

The chain couples TRBV3-1 (or the pseudogene TRBV3-2) to TRBJ2-5; TRBD1 agrees at 8 bases. V trimming: 1 base; J trimming: 5 bases; junction bases outside the gene matches: 9. Germline V gene lookup returns CDR1 LGHDT and CDR2 YNNKEL (reference sequence). This CDR3 is built from 16 residues. The CDR3 nucleotides are TGTGCCAGCAGCCAAGGGCTCAGGGGGCTGCTCGAGACCCAGTACTTC. Protein sequence: CASSQGLRGLLETQYF.